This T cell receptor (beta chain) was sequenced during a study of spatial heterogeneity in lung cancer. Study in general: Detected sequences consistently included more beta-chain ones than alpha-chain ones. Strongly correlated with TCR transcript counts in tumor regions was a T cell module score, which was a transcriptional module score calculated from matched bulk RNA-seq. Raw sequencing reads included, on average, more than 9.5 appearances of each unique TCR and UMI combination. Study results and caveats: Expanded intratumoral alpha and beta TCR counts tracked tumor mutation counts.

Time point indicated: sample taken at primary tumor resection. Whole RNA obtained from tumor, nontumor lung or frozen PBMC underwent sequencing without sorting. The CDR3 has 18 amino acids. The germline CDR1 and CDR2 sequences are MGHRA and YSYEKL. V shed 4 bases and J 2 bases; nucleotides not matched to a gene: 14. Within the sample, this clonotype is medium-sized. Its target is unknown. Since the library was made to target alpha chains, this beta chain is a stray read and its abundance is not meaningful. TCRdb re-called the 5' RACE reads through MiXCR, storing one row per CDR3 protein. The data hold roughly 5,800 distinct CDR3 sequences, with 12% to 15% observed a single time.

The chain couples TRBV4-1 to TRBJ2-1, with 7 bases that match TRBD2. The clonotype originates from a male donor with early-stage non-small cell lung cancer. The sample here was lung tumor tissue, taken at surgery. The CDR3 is CASSRPWGGDGAYNEQFF. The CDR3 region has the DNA TGCGCCAGCAGCCGTCCTTGGGGAGGGGACGGAGCCTACAATGAGCAGTTCTTC.